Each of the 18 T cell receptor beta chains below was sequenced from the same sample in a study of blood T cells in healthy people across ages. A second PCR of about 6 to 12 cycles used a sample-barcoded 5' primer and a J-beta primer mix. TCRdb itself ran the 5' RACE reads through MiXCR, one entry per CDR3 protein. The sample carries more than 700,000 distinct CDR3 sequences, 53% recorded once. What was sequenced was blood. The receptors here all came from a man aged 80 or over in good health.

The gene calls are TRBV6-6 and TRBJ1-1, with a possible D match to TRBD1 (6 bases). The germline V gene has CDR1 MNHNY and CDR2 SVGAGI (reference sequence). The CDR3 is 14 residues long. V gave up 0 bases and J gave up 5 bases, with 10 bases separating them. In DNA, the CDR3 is TGTGCCAGCAGTTACTCCACAGGGAGGACTGAAGCTTTCTTT. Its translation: CASSYSTGRTEAFF.

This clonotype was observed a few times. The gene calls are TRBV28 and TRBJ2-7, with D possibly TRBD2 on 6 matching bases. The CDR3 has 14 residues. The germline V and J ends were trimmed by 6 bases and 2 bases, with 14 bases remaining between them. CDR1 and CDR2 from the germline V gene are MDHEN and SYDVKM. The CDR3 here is CASRGRTEPYEQYF. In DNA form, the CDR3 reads TGTGCCAGCAGGGGGAGGACCGAGCCCTACGAGCAGTACTTC.

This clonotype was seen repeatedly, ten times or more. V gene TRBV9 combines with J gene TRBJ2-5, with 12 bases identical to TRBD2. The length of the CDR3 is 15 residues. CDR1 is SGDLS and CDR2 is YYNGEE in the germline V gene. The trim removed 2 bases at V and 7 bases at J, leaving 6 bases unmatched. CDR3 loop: CASSVAETSGGTQYF. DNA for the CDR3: TGTGCCAGCAGCGTCGCAGAGACTAGCGGGGGGACCCAGTACTTC.

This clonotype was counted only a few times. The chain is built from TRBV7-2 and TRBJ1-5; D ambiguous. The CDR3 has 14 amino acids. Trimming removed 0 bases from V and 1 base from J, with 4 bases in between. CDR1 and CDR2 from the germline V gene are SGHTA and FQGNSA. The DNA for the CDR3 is TGTGCCAGCAGCTTAGCCAGGAGCAATCAGCCCCAGCATTTT. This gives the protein CASSLARSNQPQHF.

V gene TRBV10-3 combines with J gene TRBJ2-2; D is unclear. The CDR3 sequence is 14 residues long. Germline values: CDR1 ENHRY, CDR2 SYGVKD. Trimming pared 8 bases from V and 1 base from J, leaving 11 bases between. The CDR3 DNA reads TGTGCCATCGGCGTAGGGAAGAACACCGGGGAGCTGTTTTTT. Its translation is CAIGVGKNTGELFF.

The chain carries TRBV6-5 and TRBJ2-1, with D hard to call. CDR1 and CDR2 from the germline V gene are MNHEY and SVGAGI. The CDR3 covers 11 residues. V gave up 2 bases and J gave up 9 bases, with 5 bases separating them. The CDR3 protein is CASSYVGEQFF. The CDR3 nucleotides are TGTGCCAGCAGTTACGTGGGTGAGCAGTTCTTC.

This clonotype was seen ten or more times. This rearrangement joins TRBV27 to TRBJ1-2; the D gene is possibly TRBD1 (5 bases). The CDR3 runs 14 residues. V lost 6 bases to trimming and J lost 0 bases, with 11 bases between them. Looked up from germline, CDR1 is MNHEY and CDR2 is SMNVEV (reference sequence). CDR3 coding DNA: TGTGCCAGCAGAAGGGACGGATCTAACTATGGCTACACCTTC. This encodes CASRRDGSNYGYTF.

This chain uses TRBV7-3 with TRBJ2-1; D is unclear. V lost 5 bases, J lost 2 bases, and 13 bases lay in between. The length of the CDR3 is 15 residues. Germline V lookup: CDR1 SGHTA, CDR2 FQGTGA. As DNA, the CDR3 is TGTGCCAGCAGCCGCGGTCGGGTGCCCTACAATGAGCAGTTCTTC. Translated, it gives CASSRGRVPYNEQFF.

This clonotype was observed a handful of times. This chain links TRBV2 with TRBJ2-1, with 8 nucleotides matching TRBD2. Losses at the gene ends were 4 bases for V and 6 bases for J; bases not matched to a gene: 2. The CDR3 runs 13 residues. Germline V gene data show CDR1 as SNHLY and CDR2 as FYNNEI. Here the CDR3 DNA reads TGTGCCAGCAGTGTGACTAGCGCCAATGAGCAGTTCTTC. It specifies CASSVTSANEQFF.

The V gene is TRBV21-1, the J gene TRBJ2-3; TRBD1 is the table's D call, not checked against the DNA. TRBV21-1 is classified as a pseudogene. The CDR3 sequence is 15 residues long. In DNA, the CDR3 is TGTGCCAGCAGCAAAGGGGACAGGGGGCCGAGATACGCGTATTTT. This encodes CASSKGDRGPRYAYF.

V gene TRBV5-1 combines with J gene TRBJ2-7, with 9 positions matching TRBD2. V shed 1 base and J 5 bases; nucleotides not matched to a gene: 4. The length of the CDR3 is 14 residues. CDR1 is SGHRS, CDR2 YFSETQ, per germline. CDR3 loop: CASSLKSSGNEQYF. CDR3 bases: TGCGCCAGCAGCTTGAAATCTAGCGGGAACGAGCAGTACTTC.

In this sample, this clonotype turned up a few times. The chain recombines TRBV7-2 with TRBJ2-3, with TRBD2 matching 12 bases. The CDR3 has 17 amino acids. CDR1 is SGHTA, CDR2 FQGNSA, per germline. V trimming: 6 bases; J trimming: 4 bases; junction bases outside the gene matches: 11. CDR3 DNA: TGTGCCAGCAGGCCCTCTAGCGGGAGGGCCGAGTCAGATACGCAGTATTTT. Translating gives CASRPSSGRAESDTQYF.

This chain's CDR3 is CASSQPTGSGGYTF. The CDR3 coding sequence is TGTGCCAGCAGCCAACCCACAGGGAGTGGTGGCTACACCTTC. This chain joins TRBV4-2 and TRBJ1-2, with a weak D call TRBD1 (6 bases). The germline gives CDR1 LGHNA, CDR2 YNFKEQ. This CDR3 has 14 residues. V dropped 2 bases and J dropped 7 bases, with 14 bases sitting between them.

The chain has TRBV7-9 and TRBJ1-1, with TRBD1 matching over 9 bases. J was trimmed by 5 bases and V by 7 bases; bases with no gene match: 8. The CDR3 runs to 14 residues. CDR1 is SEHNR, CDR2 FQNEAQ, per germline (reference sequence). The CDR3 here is CASTVTGGRTEAFF. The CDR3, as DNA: TGTGCCAGCACGGTAACAGGGGGCAGAACTGAAGCTTTCTTT.

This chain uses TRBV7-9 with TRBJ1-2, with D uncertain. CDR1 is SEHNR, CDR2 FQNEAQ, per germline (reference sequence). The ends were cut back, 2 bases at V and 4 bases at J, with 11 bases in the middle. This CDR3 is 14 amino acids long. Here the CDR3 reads CASSLSSLGYGYTF. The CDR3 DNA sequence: TGTGCCAGCAGCTTATCGTCTCTCGGCTATGGCTACACCTTC.

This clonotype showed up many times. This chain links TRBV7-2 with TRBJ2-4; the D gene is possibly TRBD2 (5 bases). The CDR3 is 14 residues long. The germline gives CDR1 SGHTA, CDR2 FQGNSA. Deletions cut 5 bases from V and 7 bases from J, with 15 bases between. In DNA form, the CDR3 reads TGTGCCAGCAGCCCCCCGGGTCCGGGGAACATTCAGTACTTC. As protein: CASSPPGPGNIQYF.

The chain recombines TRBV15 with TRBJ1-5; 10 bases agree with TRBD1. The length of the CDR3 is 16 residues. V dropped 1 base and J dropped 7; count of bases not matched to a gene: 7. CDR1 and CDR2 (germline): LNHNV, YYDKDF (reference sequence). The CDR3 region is CATSRGDRGVQQPQHF. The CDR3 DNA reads TGTGCCACCAGCAGAGGGGACAGGGGTGTACAACAGCCCCAGCATTTT.

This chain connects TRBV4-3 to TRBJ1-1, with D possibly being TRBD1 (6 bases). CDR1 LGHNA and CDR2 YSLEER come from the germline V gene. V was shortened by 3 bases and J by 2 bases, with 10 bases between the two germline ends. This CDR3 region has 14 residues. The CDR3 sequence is CASSQRTVNTEAFF. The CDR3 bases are TGCGCCAGCAGCCAGAGGACAGTAAACACTGAAGCTTTCTTT.